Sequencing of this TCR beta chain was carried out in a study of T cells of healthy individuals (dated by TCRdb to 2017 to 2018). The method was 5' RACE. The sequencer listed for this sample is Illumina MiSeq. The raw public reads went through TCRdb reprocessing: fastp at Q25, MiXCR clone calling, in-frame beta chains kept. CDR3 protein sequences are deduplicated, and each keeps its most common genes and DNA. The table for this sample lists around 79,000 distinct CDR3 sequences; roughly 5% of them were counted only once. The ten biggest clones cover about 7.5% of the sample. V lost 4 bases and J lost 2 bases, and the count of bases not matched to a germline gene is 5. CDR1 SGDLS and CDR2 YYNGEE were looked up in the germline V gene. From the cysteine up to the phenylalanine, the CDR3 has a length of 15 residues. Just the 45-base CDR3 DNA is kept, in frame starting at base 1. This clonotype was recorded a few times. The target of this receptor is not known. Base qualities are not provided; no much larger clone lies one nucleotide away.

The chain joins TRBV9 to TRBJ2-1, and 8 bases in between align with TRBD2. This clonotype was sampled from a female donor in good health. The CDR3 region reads CASSRGGGPYNEQFF. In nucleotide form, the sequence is TGTGCCAGCAGCAGGGGCGGGGGGCCCTACAATGAGCAGTTCTTC.